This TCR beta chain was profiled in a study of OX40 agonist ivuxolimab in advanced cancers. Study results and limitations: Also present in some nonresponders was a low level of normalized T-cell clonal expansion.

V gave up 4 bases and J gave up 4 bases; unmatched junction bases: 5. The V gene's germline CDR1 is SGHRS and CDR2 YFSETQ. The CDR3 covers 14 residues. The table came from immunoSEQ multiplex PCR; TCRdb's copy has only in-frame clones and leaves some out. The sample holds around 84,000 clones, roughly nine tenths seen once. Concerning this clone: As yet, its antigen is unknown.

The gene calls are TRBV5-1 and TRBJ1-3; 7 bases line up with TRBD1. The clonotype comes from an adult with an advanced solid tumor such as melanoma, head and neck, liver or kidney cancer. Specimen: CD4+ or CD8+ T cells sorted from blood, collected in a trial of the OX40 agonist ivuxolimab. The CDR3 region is CASSRTGSGNTIYF. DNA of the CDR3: TGCGCCAGCAGCCGGACAGGATCAGGAAACACCATATATTTT.